These T cell receptor beta chains were read from a single sample in a study of blood T cell repertoires in COVID-19. TCRdb's copy holds only in-frame clones and misses some; the assay was immunoSEQ multiplex PCR. This repertoire shows 170,000 or so clones, about 88% found once; its top ten account for 5.5% to 8.5%. The sample consisted of PBMCs or T cells enriched from blood (not recorded which). The receptors derive from a woman between 50 and 59 years old who had recovered from COVID-19. Both conserved end residues are part of each CDR3. A D gene is named only where the DNA matches it firmly. A clone size is listed for some rows: how often the clone was seen (once, few, many), or a class if it is expanded.

-	TRBV24-1	TRBJ1-5	-	CATSGPTEGGVLVNQPQHF	TGTGCCACCAGTGGTCCCACTGAGGGGGGGGTCCTCGTCAATCAGCCCCAGCATTTT
-	TRBV6-5	TRBJ1-1	-	CASRPTGSTEAFF	TGTGCCAGCAGGCCCACAGGGTCCACTGAAGCTTTCTTT
-	TRBV14	TRBJ2-7	-	CASSQGGAGGLYEQYF	TGTGCCAGCAGCCAAGGGGGGGCAGGGGGTCTCTACGAGCAGTACTTC
-	TRBV9	TRBJ1-4	-	CASSVAGGNNEKLFF	TGTGCCAGCAGCGTAGCGGGGGGTAATAATGAAAAACTGTTTTTT
-	TRBV6-2/TRBV6-3	TRBJ2-1	TRBD1	CASSSIRTGVNNEQFF	TGTGCCAGCAGTTCAATTCGGACAGGAGTCAACAATGAGCAGTTCTTC
-	TRBV3-1/TRBV3-2	TRBJ1-1	-	CASSQKGWGVRNTEAFF	TGTGCCAGCAGCCAAAAGGGTTGGGGGGTTAGGAACACTGAAGCTTTCTTT
-	TRBV24-1	TRBJ1-4	TRBD1	CATSDSGGPGEKLFF	TGTGCCACCAGTGATTCAGGGGGCCCTGGTGAAAAACTGTTTTTT
-	TRBV3-1/TRBV3-2	TRBJ2-7	-	CASSQDKRQTYEQYF	TGTGCCAGCAGCCAAGATAAGAGACAAACCTACGAGCAGTACTTC
-	TRBV10-3	TRBJ1-1	TRBD1	CAISDQGGTEAFF	TGTGCCATCAGCGATCAGGGGGGCACTGAAGCTTTCTTT
-	TRBV11-2	TRBJ2-1	-	CASSHPRAQGGEQFF	TGTGCCAGCAGCCATCCTCGGGCCCAGGGCGGTGAGCAGTTCTTC
-	TRBV5-1	TRBJ1-5	-	CASSLSGGNQPQHF	TGCGCCAGCAGCTTGTCCGGGGGCAATCAGCCCCAGCATTTT
-	TRBV7-8	TRBJ2-3	TRBD1	CASSSLGTGIDTQYF	TGTGCCAGCAGCTCCCTCGGGACAGGGATAGATACGCAGTATTTT
-	TRBV6-1	TRBJ1-6	TRBD1	CASSDPRGNSPLHF	TGTGCCAGCAGTGATCCCAGGGGGAATTCACCCCTCCACTTT
-	TRBV4-2	TRBJ2-2	-	CASSQELRTTTGELFF	TGTGCCAGCAGCCAAGAGTTGCGGACAACCACCGGGGAGCTGTTTTTT
-	TRBV3-1/TRBV3-2	TRBJ1-6	-	CASSQGGDYNSPLHF	TGTGCCAGCAGCCAAGGGGGAGACTATAATTCACCCCTCCACTTT
-	TRBV18	TRBJ2-1	TRBD1	CASSPLRGRLNNEQFF	TGTGCCAGCTCACCACTCAGGGGGCGCTTAAACAATGAGCAGTTCTTC
-	TRBV12-5	TRBJ1-3	TRBD1	CASGPSTGTGNTIYF	TGTGCTAGTGGGCCATCGACAGGGACTGGAAACACCATATATTTT
-	TRBV5-1	TRBJ2-1	-	CASSLEALLNEQFF	TGCGCCAGCAGCTTGGAAGCGCTATTGAATGAGCAGTTCTTC
-	TRBV13	TRBJ2-7	TRBD1	CASSLAGTGRSYEQYF	TGTGCCAGCAGCTTAGCTGGGACAGGGCGATCCTACGAGCAGTACTTC
-	TRBV4-1	TRBJ1-4	TRBD1	CASSQVGTGREKLFF	TGCGCCAGCAGCCAAGTCGGGACAGGGAGGGAAAAACTGTTTTTT
-	TRBV24-1	TRBJ1-5	-	CATANGGASNQPQHF	TGTGCCACCGCAAACGGCGGGGCTAGCAATCAGCCCCAGCATTTT
-	TRBV2	TRBJ1-1	TRBD1	CASSPLQGFALEAFF	TGTGCCAGCAGCCCTCTACAGGGGTTCGCCTTGGAAGCTTTCTTT
-	TRBV28	TRBJ1-4	-	CASSLGEKLFF	TGTGCCAGCAGTCTCGGTGAAAAACTGTTTTTT
-	TRBV9	TRBJ2-1	-	CASTRDGSSYNEQFF	TGTGCCAGCACCCGTGACGGGAGCTCCTACAATGAGCAGTTCTTC
-	TRBV4-1	TRBJ1-1	-	CASSRGTMNTEAFF	TGCGCCAGCAGCCGAGGGACTATGAACACTGAAGCTTTCTTT
-	TRBV2	TRBJ1-5	-	CASSLGAGDNQPQHF	TGTGCCAGCTCGCTGGGGGCAGGAGACAATCAGCCCCAGCATTTT
-	TRBV5-4	TRBJ2-1	TRBD2	CASTPAGVYNEQFF	TGTGCCAGCACCCCAGCGGGAGTCTACAATGAGCAGTTCTTC
few	TRBV28	TRBJ2-3	-	CASSTGLLRSTDTQYF	TGTGCCAGCAGCACTGGACTCTTGCGGAGCACAGATACGCAGTATTTT
-	TRBV6-5	TRBJ2-5	-	CASSRSGDGQETQYF	TGTGCCAGCAGCCGCTCGGGGGACGGTCAAGAGACCCAGTACTTC
-	TRBV2	TRBJ2-7	TRBD1	CASTPGGSRVEQYF	TGTGCCAGCACCCCAGGGGGCTCGAGGGTCGAGCAGTACTTC
once	TRBV6-5	TRBJ2-7	-	CASTGTLETYEQYF	TGTGCCAGCACCGGGACTCTCGAGACCTACGAGCAGTACTTC
-	TRBV5-6	TRBJ1-1	-	CASSLFGQTEAFF	TGTGCCAGCAGCTTGTTTGGGCAGACTGAAGCTTTCTTT
-	TRBV11-2	TRBJ2-7	-	CASSLGTGGASSYEQYF	TGTGCCAGCAGCTTAGGAACGGGGGGCGCGTCCTCCTACGAGCAGTACTTC
-	TRBV19	TRBJ2-7	TRBD1	CASSITGQGFYEQYF	TGTGCCAGTAGTATAACGGGACAGGGGTTTTACGAGCAGTACTTC
-	TRBV29-1	TRBJ1-1	-	CSVEWGRVNTEAFF	TGCAGCGTTGAATGGGGGAGGGTGAACACTGAAGCTTTCTTT
-	TRBV11-3	TRBJ2-3	TRBD2	CASSFSGGRDTQYF	TGTGCCAGCAGCTTTAGCGGGGGTCGAGATACGCAGTATTTT
-	TRBV30	TRBJ2-6	TRBD1	CAWSAGGSGANVLTF	TGTGCCTGGAGTGCAGGGGGCTCTGGGGCCAACGTCCTGACTTTC
-	TRBV5-1	TRBJ2-1	-	CASSLQDRRYNEQFF	TGCGCCAGCAGCTTGCAGGATAGACGGTACAATGAGCAGTTCTTC
few	TRBV7-2	TRBJ1-2	-	CASSPQGNHGYTF	TGTGCCAGCAGCCCCCAGGGCAACCATGGCTACACCTTC
-	TRBV7-8	TRBJ2-5	TRBD2	CASSPHGRETQYF	TGTGCCAGCAGCCCACACGGGAGGGAGACCCAGTACTTC
-	TRBV6-6	TRBJ1-3	-	CASSYRSSGNTIYF	TGTGCCAGCAGTTACAGGAGCTCTGGAAACACCATATATTTT
-	TRBV5-1	TRBJ2-2	-	CASSPQVDTGELFF	TGCGCCAGCAGCCCCCAGGTGGACACCGGGGAGCTGTTTTTT
few	TRBV28	TRBJ2-3	-	CASSAPWGPDTQYF	TGTGCCAGCAGTGCCCCTTGGGGGCCAGATACGCAGTATTTT
-	TRBV28	TRBJ2-1	-	CASARGLYNEQFF	TGTGCCAGCGCGCGGGGGCTTTACAATGAGCAGTTCTTC
-	TRBV6-5	TRBJ1-3	-	CASIGGKGNTIYF	TGTGCCAGCATTGGGGGGAAAGGAAACACCATATATTTT
once	TRBV5-4	TRBJ2-3	-	CASSLLPPDTQYF	TGTGCCAGCAGCTTGCTCCCCCCAGATACGCAGTATTTT